This T cell receptor beta chain derives from a study of glioma-infiltrating T cells after dendritic cell vaccination (TCRdb year 2016). For context, the study as a whole: A cohort of some 15 glioblastoma patients from Phase I and II dendritic cell vaccination trials was included, of whom 9 were newly diagnosed and 6 had recurrent disease. Between the early 2000s and the early 2010s, the patients were given dendritic cell vaccination pulsed with autologous tumor lysate. The vaccine consisted of monocyte-derived dendritic cells cultured roughly 7 days with IL-4 and GM-CSF, then pulsed overnight with autologous tumor lysate. Patients received three intradermal dendritic cell vaccine injections at biweekly intervals in the arm below the axilla. Tumor-infiltrating lymphocyte content was quantified and tumor and blood repertoires were compared in dendritic cell-vaccinated glioblastoma patients by deep sequencing of TCR beta CDR3 regions. Survival after dendritic cell vaccination was correlated with TCR sequencing metrics such as TIL content and the overlap between tumor and blood repertoires.

The immunoSEQ assay amplified TCRB CDR3 regions from approximately 2 micrograms of genomic DNA, or from all available DNA when less than that amount was available. Multiplex PCR used 60 forward primers for TCR V beta segments and 13 reverse primers for J beta segments. Synthetic control templates were spiked into each sample at limiting dilution to estimate reads per starting template. Reads of 87 bp were generated by sequencing on the Illumina HiSeq System. The paper's data handling went like this. PCR and sequencing errors were removed by a nearest neighbor algorithm that merged closely related sequences. TCR overlap was defined as the percentage of unique tumor TCR beta sequences that were also found in the peripheral blood of the same patient. In TCRdb, the immuneACCESS table is reduced to in-frame sequences with V and J assigned. These tables do not hold every clone; where another copy was compared, an unresolved V gene accounts for under half, and the others remain unexplained. V and J calls and clone size are as listed in that table; D and trimming were resolved from the DNA. The sample contains tens of thousands of clones, around 80% of them found a single time. The ten biggest clones cover roughly 2% of the sample.

Patients were selected for having adequate residual fresh-frozen tumor tissue and more than two years of available survival data. Molecular status otherwise varied across the glioblastoma patients, but none of them carried an isocitrate dehydrogenase mutation. PBMC were collected before vaccination, two weeks after the third vaccination, and at tumor progression if tumor progression occurred. The Qiagen DNeasy Blood extraction Kit was used for extraction of genomic DNA. Comments on this clone: The antigen it binds to is not known. No much larger clonotype is one base removed from it; base qualities were not supplied.

V was cut back by 2 bases and J by 2 bases, leaving a gap of 11 bases between them. Including cysteine and phenylalanine, the CDR3 has 15 amino acids. The entry retains the CDR3 DNA only, 45 bases that are in frame from base 1. Reading the germline V gene gives CDR1 SGHTS and CDR2 YDEGEE. Study-wide findings and limitations: The TCR overlap response model with three groups was called speculative and said to need prospective validation. After dendritic cell vaccination, a higher estimated pretreatment TIL content predicted longer time to progression and overall survival. The cohort was small and heterogeneous, few patients had complete blood and tumor sets, and even fewer had initial-recurrent tumor pairs. TCR clonality showed no direct relationship with survival, which suggests that a diverse polyclonal response may matter.

The sequence joins TRBV5-8 to TRBJ1-5; the D gene identity is not certain. The receptor comes from a human donor with glioblastoma. Source: blood, taken before dendritic cell vaccination. The DNA reads TGTGCCAGCAGCTTCGGGGTGGTTGGCAATCAGCCCCAGCATTTT. Its coded protein is CASSFGVVGNQPQHF.